Below are 20 T cell receptor beta chains sequenced from a single sample in a study of blood T cells in healthy people across ages. Sample-barcoded 5' priming and a J-beta primer mix drove a second PCR of roughly 6 to 12 cycles. TCRdb itself ran the 5' RACE reads through MiXCR, one entry per CDR3 protein. Of approximately 490,000 distinct CDR3 sequences in the sample, around 24% are singletons; the top ten hold approximately 8.7%. These data also featured in a second study, about T cells of mothers and their children.

Material for sequencing was blood. The receptors here all came from a boy younger than 18 in good health.

J is TRBJ2-4 and V is TRBV28; 9 bases agree with TRBD2. Germline CDR1 and CDR2: MDHEN and SYDVKM. V dropped 5 bases and J dropped 6; count of bases not matched to a gene: 2. The CDR3 totals 13 residues. In nucleotides, the CDR3 is TGTGCCAGCAGTATGCGGGGGGGAAACATTCAGTACTTC. Its protein is CASSMRGGNIQYF.

This clonotype was detected only a few times. CDR3 residues: CSASLPGGGTQYF. The CDR3 DNA sequence: TGCAGTGCTAGCCTCCCGGGGGGAGGTACGCAGTATTTT. The J gene is TRBJ2-3, the V gene TRBV20-1; 7 bases are a match to TRBD2. CDR1 DFQATT and CDR2 SNEGSKA come from the germline V gene (reference sequence). V lost 3 bases and J lost 8; bases outside the gene matches: 8. The CDR3 totals 13 residues.

V gene TRBV5-1 combines with J gene TRBJ2-7, with a weak D call TRBD1 (5 bases). The CDR3 is made up of 16 amino acids. V was cut by 0 bases and J by 3 bases, with 16 bases left in between. CDR1 is SGHRS and CDR2 is YFSETQ in the germline V gene. CDR3 amino acids: CASSLVPSQDNYEQYF. Written as DNA, the CDR3 is TGCGCCAGCAGCTTGGTCCCCTCACAGGATAACTACGAGCAGTACTTC.

This clonotype was found a few times. The J gene is TRBJ1-5, the V gene TRBV6-6; 7 nucleotides line up with TRBD1. CDR3 size: 15 residues. The germline CDR1 and CDR2 sequences are MNHNY and SVGAGI (reference sequence). Germline trimming cut 5 bases from V and 2 bases from J; bases unmatched to any gene: 6. The CDR3 reads CASSDRDTRNQPQHF. CDR3 nucleotides: TGTGCCAGCAGTGACAGGGATACACGCAATCAGCCCCAGCATTTT.

The sample holds a few counts of this clonotype. V is TRBV20-1 and J is TRBJ1-1, with TRBD1 matching 8 bases. This CDR3 is built from 16 residues. The J segment lost 7 bases and the V segment lost 0 bases, leaving 13 bases of the junction unmatched. The germline CDR1 and CDR2 sequences are DFQATT and SNEGSKA (reference sequence). The CDR3 DNA reads TGCAGTGCTAGAGATCGGGAGATGGCAGGGGGCATTGAAGCTTTCTTT. Protein sequence: CSARDREMAGGIEAFF.

The chain joins TRBV5-6 to TRBJ2-1; 10 bases map to TRBD1. The J call may be mistaken, given a closer DNA end match to TRBJ2-7. CDR1 and CDR2 (germline): SGHDT, YYEEEE. The CDR3 extends over 14 amino acids. CDR3 nucleotide sequence: TGTGCCAGCAGTGAAGGGACAGGGGTCTACGAGCAGTACTTC. Protein product: CASSEGTGVYEQYF.

This clonotype appeared a few times. Mismatch with germline at one junction end may stem from a read error. The chain is built from TRBV4-3 and TRBJ2-4, with 12 nucleotides matching TRBD1. In germline, CDR1 is LGHNA, CDR2 YSLEER. This CDR3 has 14 residues. The CDR3 loop reads CASNQSPGTGGAYF. CDR3 nucleotides: TGCGCCAGCAACCAAAGCCCCGGGACAGGGGGCGCGTACTTC.

This clonotype was detected only a few times. V is TRBV20-1 and J is TRBJ2-7, with 7 bases fitting TRBD2. The germline V gene encodes CDR1 DFQATT and CDR2 SNEGSKA (reference sequence). The CDR3 length is 15 residues. Losses at the gene ends were 5 bases for V and 7 bases for J; bases not matched to a gene: 17. CDR3 coding DNA: TGCAGTGCTCATCTGGGGCTTAGCGGGCTGGGGGAGCAGTACTTC. This translates into CSAHLGLSGLGEQYF.

In its sample, this clonotype was seen a few times. This chain links TRBV7-8 with TRBJ2-3, with D perhaps TRBD2 (6 bases). This CDR3 region has 16 residues. Between the trimmed V and J ends, which lost 5 bases and 6 bases, there was a span of 21 bases. Germline lookup yields CDR1 SGHVS and CDR2 FQNEAQ. CDR3 DNA: TGTGCCAGCAGCGTTAATAGCGGCACTACCTTGGATACGCAGTATTTT. Translation gives CASSVNSGTTLDTQYF.

This clonotype was counted between two and nine times. V usage is TRBV2 and J usage is TRBJ2-7; perhaps D is TRBD1 or TRBD2 (5 bases each). The CDR3 sequence is 14 residues long. V was cut by 7 bases and J by 2 bases, with 15 bases left in between. Germline-derived CDR1 and CDR2 are SNHLY and FYNNEI. This CDR3 reads CASIPGTATYEQYF. The CDR3 DNA sequence: TGTGCCAGCATCCCCGGGACGGCGACCTACGAGCAGTACTTC. The complete variable domain, with remaining parts taken from reference TRBV2 and TRBJ2-7, reads EPEVTQTPSHQVTQMGQEVILRCVPISNHLYFYWYRQILGQKVEFLVSFYNNEISEKSEIFDDQFSVERPDGSNFTLKIRSTKLEDSAMYFCASIPGTATYEQYFGPGTRLTVT.

The rearrangement uses TRBV20-1 and TRBJ2-7; 10 nucleotides agree with TRBD2. The CDR3 is made up of 13 amino acids. Looked up from germline, CDR1 is DFQATT and CDR2 is SNEGSKA (reference sequence). The V segment lost 6 bases and the J segment 0 bases; nucleotides outside the gene matches: 2. CDR3 DNA: TGCAGTGCCCTAGCGGGGGACTCCTACGAGCAGTACTTC. It translates to CSALAGDSYEQYF.

This clonotype appeared a few times. The V and J genes are TRBV4-3 and TRBJ2-2, with 8 bases aligning to TRBD2. V dropped 3 bases and J dropped 7; count of bases not matched to a gene: 4. The V gene's germline CDR1 is LGHNA and CDR2 YSLEER. The CDR3 consists of 14 residues. In nucleotides, the CDR3 is TGCGCCAGCAGCCAGGGACTAGTGATCGGGGAGCTGTTTTTT. Encoded protein: CASSQGLVIGELFF.

The chain employs TRBV3-1 and TRBJ1-4; D is uncertain. The CDR3 is 15 residues long. Germline V gene data show CDR1 as LGHDT and CDR2 as YNNKEL (reference sequence). Trimming took 6 bases from V and 7 from J, leaving 18 bases between them. CDR3 in amino acids: CASSQRRDGGEKLFF. For the CDR3, the DNA is TGTGCCAGCAGTCAAAGAAGGGATGGTGGTGAAAAACTGTTTTTT.

This chain connects TRBV24-1 to TRBJ2-1, with D uncertain. V lost 0 bases to trimming and J lost 0 bases, with 8 bases between them. The CDR3 is 16 amino acids. From germline, CDR1 is KGHDR and CDR2 SFDVKD. CDR3 sequence (DNA): TGTGCCACCAGTGATTTGGCTTTCGGCTCCTACAATGAGCAGTTCTTC. This codes for CATSDLAFGSYNEQFF.

The rearrangement links TRBV2 to TRBJ1-1, with 9 bases identical to TRBD1. CDR3 length: 16 residues. V lost 6 bases, J lost 4 bases, and 12 bases stayed unmatched. CDR1 is SNHLY and CDR2 is FYNNEI in the germline V gene. The CDR3 DNA sequence: TGTGCCAGCAGGTTAACAGGGGGCGCCTCTAGCACTGAAGCTTTCTTT. Translation gives CASRLTGGASSTEAFF.

This clonotype was seen ten or more times. The V gene is TRBV20-1, the J gene TRBJ2-1, with D possibly matching TRBD2 (6 bases). The germline V gene encodes CDR1 DFQATT and CDR2 SNEGSKA (reference sequence). Trimming shortened V by 3 bases and J by 6 bases, and 9 bases separated the two germline ends. The CDR3 runs 12 residues. CDR3 region: CSASQGGNEQFF. DNA for the CDR3: TGCAGTGCTAGTCAGGGAGGCAATGAGCAGTTCTTC.

The chain has TRBV4-3 and TRBJ1-1, with D possibly matching TRBD1 (5 bases). Germline assignment: CDR1 LGHNA and CDR2 YSLEER. This CDR3 spans 16 amino acids. Trimming took 1 base from V and 3 from J, leaving 15 bases between them. CDR3 nucleotides: TGCGCCAGCAGCCAAGGGCGGAGGGCACAGGACACTGAAGCTTTCTTT. Amino acids: CASSQGRRAQDTEAFF.

This clonotype was detected only a few times. J is TRBJ1-4 and V is TRBV28, with TRBD1 identical over 8 bases. J was trimmed by 8 bases and V by 1 base; bases with no gene match: 18. CDR1 MDHEN and CDR2 SYDVKM come from the germline V gene. The CDR3 is made up of 19 amino acids. This chain's CDR3 is CASSLYFPLRQGTNEKLFF. Here the CDR3 DNA reads TGTGCCAGCAGTTTATATTTCCCCCTACGACAGGGGACGAACGAAAAACTGTTTTTT.

The V and J genes are TRBV4-1 and TRBJ2-7; 13 bases map to TRBD2. Germline V CDR1 and CDR2: MGHRA, YSYEKL. With 0 bases clipped from V and 2 bases from J, the junction kept 4 bases outside the gene matches. The CDR3 runs 17 residues. Here the CDR3 reads CASSQEVGTSGAYEQYF. In DNA form, the CDR3 reads TGCGCCAGCAGCCAAGAGGTGGGGACTAGCGGGGCCTACGAGCAGTACTTC.

The V and J genes are TRBV7-8 and TRBJ2-1; no clear D gene. Germline V lookup: CDR1 SGHVS, CDR2 FQNEAQ. The V and J ends lost 5 bases and 8 bases respectively, with 16 bases between them. This CDR3 comprises 14 residues. CDR3 nucleotide sequence: TGTGCCAGCAGCCGCGGATTACCGTTCGATGAGCAGTTCTTC. It encodes CASSRGLPFDEQFF.